Following are 5 T cell receptor beta chains from one sample sequenced in a study of blood T cell repertoires in COVID-19. Repertoires were generated with immunoSEQ multiplex PCR, while TCRdb's copy carries only in-frame clones and drops some. This table has over 200,000 clones, about 90% appearing once. The sample was peripheral blood. Every receptor here comes from a man younger than 35 with active or convalescent COVID-19.

This chain links TRBV11-2 with TRBJ2-3; D may be TRBD2 (6 bases). Germline loops: CDR1 SGHAT, CDR2 FQNNGV. V was trimmed by 5 bases and J by 3 bases, leaving 12 bases between them. The CDR3 spans 14 residues. CDR3 nucleotide sequence: TGTGCCAGCAGCCCCATCCGGGGGACAGATACGCAGTATTTT. This sequence encodes CASSPIRGTDTQYF. Supplemented by reference TRBV11-2 and TRBJ2-3, the full variable domain reads EAGVAQSPRYKIIEKRQSVAFWCNPISGHATLYWYQQILGQGPKLLIQFQNNGVVDDSQLPKDRFSAERLKGVDSTLKIQPAKLEDSAVYLCASSPIRGTDTQYFGPGTRLTVL.

The rearrangement links TRBV19 to TRBJ1-1; 7 positions match TRBD1. Germline CDR1 reads LNHDA; CDR2 reads SQIVND (reference sequence). Unmatched junction bases numbered 9, after V lost 6 bases and J lost 2 bases. The CDR3 is made up of 15 amino acids. The DNA of the CDR3 is TGTGCCAGTAGACCAAGGACAGGCGTCAACACTGAAGCTTTCTTT. Translating it yields CASRPRTGVNTEAFF.

This chain uses TRBV29-1 with TRBJ1-5; no reliable D call. The CDR3 length is 15 residues. CDR1 SQVTM and CDR2 ANQGSEA come from the germline V gene. V dropped 0 bases and J dropped 7 bases, with 16 bases sitting between them. CDR3 in amino acids: CSVEDRLRVCQPQHF. The CDR3 DNA reads as TGCAGCGTTGAAGATCGTTTGAGGGTCTGCCAGCCCCAGCATTTT.

V and J are TRBV28 and TRBJ2-7; 9 bases agree with TRBD2. The CDR3 is 14 amino acids. Germline lookup yields CDR1 MDHEN and CDR2 SYDVKM. Losses at the gene ends were 6 bases for V and 2 bases for J; bases not matched to a gene: 5. The DNA for the CDR3 is TGTGCCAGCAGCTTAGCGGGAGTTACCTACGAGCAGTACTTC. Its translation is CASSLAGVTYEQYF.

This chain links TRBV5-4 with TRBJ2-1; 9 bases align to TRBD2. The CDR3 runs 13 residues. Germline trimming cut 10 bases from V and 5 bases from J; bases unmatched to any gene: 7. Germline lookup yields CDR1 SGHNT and CDR2 YYREEE (reference sequence). The CDR3 here is CASRAGGDNEQFF. In DNA form, the CDR3 reads TGTGCCTCAAGGGCGGGAGGGGACAATGAGCAGTTCTTC.